The clone carrying this T cell receptor beta chain was seen at least ten times. Its specificity is unknown. Carrying unique molecular identifiers, the cDNA also gained a universal primer site through template switching. TCRdb itself ran the 5' RACE reads through MiXCR, one entry per CDR3 protein. The sample shows approximately 210,000 distinct CDR3 sequences, approximately 9% of them seen only once. This record comes from a study of identical twins. Trimming pared 3 bases from V and 4 bases from J, leaving 10 bases between. Germline CDR1 is SGHAT and CDR2 is FQNNGV. The CDR3 consists of 14 residues. Study-level points and caveats: Beta out-of-frame sequences showed weaker excess twin sharing. Zero-insertion results could be subject to partial confounding by invariant MAIT and iNKT cells.

Sequenced: memory (CD45RO+) T cells sorted from blood. The sequence came from a woman aged 18-30 years in good health. The V gene is TRBV11-2, the J gene TRBJ2-1; unclear D gene. The CDR3 DNA follows: TGTGCCAGCAGCTTCGAACAGACTTACAATGAGCAGTTCTTC. It codes for CASSFEQTYNEQFF.